Shown below are 19 T cell receptor beta chains from a single sample sequenced in a study of blood T cell repertoires in COVID-19. The repertoire was sequenced with immunoSEQ multiplex PCR; TCRdb's copy has only in-frame clones and lacks some. The sample comprises around 110,000 clones, approximately 90% of which are singletons, and around 1.3% rests with the top ten. Material for sequencing was peripheral blood. The receptors derive from a woman aged 25 to 45 with acute or convalescent COVID-19.

The chain uses TRBV10-2 and TRBJ1-1; D is possibly TRBD1 (6 bases). Germline V gives CDR1 WSHSY, CDR2 SAAADI. The CDR3 totals 13 residues. The V end lost 6 bases, the J end lost 0 bases, and 8 bases lay between the germline ends. The CDR3 protein is CASRGHMNTEAFF. Written as DNA, the CDR3 is TGCGCCAGCAGGGGACACATGAACACTGAAGCTTTCTTT.

This clone has a single count. This rearrangement joins TRBV27 to TRBJ1-1; possible D gene TRBD1, 5 bases. This CDR3 spans 15 amino acids. CDR1 is MNHEY and CDR2 is SMNVEV in the germline V gene (reference sequence). V was clipped by 4 bases and J by 1 base, with 13 bases between them. This chain's CDR3 is CASSSGGFGNTEAFF. The CDR3 nucleotides read TGTGCCAGCAGTTCGGGGGGTTTCGGGAACACTGAAGCTTTCTTT.

The rearrangement links TRBV6-5 to TRBJ1-5; no clear D. Germline-derived CDR1 and CDR2 are MNHEY and SVGAGI. V lost 0 bases, J lost 2 bases, and 8 bases lay in between. The CDR3 loop spans 15 amino acids. The CDR3 is CASSYSQVGNQPQHF. DNA of the CDR3: TGTGCCAGCAGTTACTCCCAGGTGGGCAATCAGCCCCAGCATTTT.

The chain recombines TRBV9 with TRBJ2-2; TRBD1 might be the D (6 bases). CDR1 and CDR2 from the germline V gene are SGDLS and YYNGEE. The V end was cut by 7 bases, the J end by 6 bases, with 22 bases between. The length of the CDR3 is 16 residues. The DNA for the CDR3 is TGTGCCAGCGCCTCAAAACAGGGAGAGGTAGCCGGGGAGCTGTTTTTT. Translation gives CASASKQGEVAGELFF.

V gene TRBV30 combines with J gene TRBJ1-5, with D hard to call. Trimming stripped 0 bases from V and 1 base from J, with 7 bases between. Germline CDR1 is GTSNPN and CDR2 is SVGIG (reference sequence). CDR3 size: 14 residues. CDR3 region: CAWSVVTSNQPQHF. CDR3 nucleotide sequence: TGTGCCTGGAGTGTGGTTACAAGCAATCAGCCCCAGCATTTT.

V and J are TRBV28 and TRBJ1-2; D remains unclear. The V end was cut by 4 bases, the J end by 2 bases, with 2 bases between. The CDR3 is 11 amino acids. CDR1 is MDHEN, CDR2 SYDVKM, per germline. For the CDR3, the DNA is TGTGCCAGCAGTTCAAACTATGGCTACACCTTC. It translates to CASSSNYGYTF.

This chain joins TRBV9 and TRBJ1-1, with a possible D match to TRBD1 (6 bases). The V end was cut by 0 bases, the J end by 6 bases, with 12 bases between. This CDR3 contains 14 residues. CDR1 is SGDLS and CDR2 is YYNGEE in the germline V gene. For the CDR3, the DNA is TGTGCCAGCAGCGTAGATGGGGGCAGGGCTGAAGCTTTCTTT. Its protein product is CASSVDGGRAEAFF.

The chain is built from TRBV9 and TRBJ2-1, with TRBD2 as a possible D gene (5 bases). The germline gives CDR1 SGDLS, CDR2 YYNGEE. The CDR3 covers 13 residues. Trimming stripped 0 bases from V and 8 bases from J, with 9 bases between. The CDR3 reads CASSVAASHEQFF. The CDR3 nucleotides are TGTGCCAGCAGCGTAGCGGCTAGCCATGAGCAGTTCTTC.

V and J are TRBV19 and TRBJ1-1; tentatively, D is TRBD1 (5 bases). With 4 bases removed from V and 8 bases from J, the gap between germline ends came to 20 bases. The CDR3 is made up of 15 amino acids. Germline V gene data show CDR1 as LNHDA and CDR2 as SQIVND (reference sequence). The CDR3 spells CASSNQRREIREAFF. The CDR3 DNA sequence: TGTGCCAGTAGTAACCAACGCAGGGAAATTAGGGAAGCTTTCTTT.

This chain connects TRBV28 to TRBJ1-2; D unresolved. The CDR3 consists of 14 residues. V was clipped by 7 bases and J by 2 bases, with 14 bases between them. The germline CDR1 and CDR2 sequences are MDHEN and SYDVKM. CDR3 protein: CASIPPGQNYGYTF. The CDR3 DNA follows: TGTGCCAGCATCCCCCCGGGTCAAAACTATGGCTACACCTTC.

The V and J genes are TRBV7-2 and TRBJ2-1; 12 bases line up with TRBD2. V shed 5 bases, J shed 4 bases, and the junction held 6 bases outside the gene matches. CDR3 length: 16 residues. Germline CDR1 is SGHTA and CDR2 is FQGNSA. CDR3: CASSKTGTSGYNEQFF. CDR3 DNA: TGTGCCAGCAGCAAAACCGGGACTAGCGGGTACAATGAGCAGTTCTTC.

The chain employs TRBV27 and TRBJ2-7, with a weak D call TRBD2 (6 bases). Looked up from germline, CDR1 is MNHEY and CDR2 is SMNVEV (reference sequence). The V gene lost 5 bases and the J gene lost 5 bases, with 16 bases spanning the gap. This CDR3 region has 14 residues. CDR3 amino acids: CASSPSARRHEQYF. The CDR3 nucleotides read TGTGCCAGCAGTCCTAGCGCCAGAAGGCACGAGCAGTACTTC.

The chain employs TRBV5-6 and TRBJ2-7; a weak D match, TRBD1 (5 bases). Germline loops: CDR1 SGHDT, CDR2 YYEEEE. V lost 4 bases and J lost 0, with 11 bases in between. The CDR3 consists of 14 residues. CDR3 sequence: CASSQDSYSYEQYF. The CDR3 DNA reads as TGTGCCAGCAGCCAAGACAGTTACTCCTACGAGCAGTACTTC.

The chain uses TRBV3-1 (or the pseudogene TRBV3-2) and TRBJ1-1; D is uncertain. The CDR3 spans 16 residues. V lost 1 base and J 6 bases, leaving 18 bases between the germline ends. Germline V gives CDR1 LGHDT, CDR2 YNNKEL (reference sequence). DNA for the CDR3: TGTGCCAGCAGCCAAGCCCGGGTCAATATACCCCCTGAAGCTTTCTTT. Residues: CASSQARVNIPPEAFF.

The chain links TRBV7-6 to TRBJ2-1, with 15 bases aligning to TRBD2. Germline CDR1 is SGHVS and CDR2 is FNYEAQ. The CDR3 is made up of 17 amino acids. The junction had 6 bases not matched to a gene; V was cut back by 1 base and J by 8 bases. In DNA form, the CDR3 reads TGTGCCAGCAGCTTAGGCCCGGGACTAGCGGGAGGCTATGAGCAGTTCTTC. This sequence encodes CASSLGPGLAGGYEQFF.

The rearrangement uses TRBV20-1 and TRBJ2-2; a possible D gene is TRBD2 (6 bases). V was shortened by 6 bases and J by 6 bases, with 8 bases between the two germline ends. Germline lookup yields CDR1 DFQATT and CDR2 SNEGSKA (reference sequence). This CDR3 has 11 residues. CDR3 nucleotides: TGCAGTGCCAGGAGGGCCGGGGAGCTGTTTTTT. It is translated as CSARRAGELFF.

The V gene is TRBV10-2, the J gene TRBJ2-1, with 11 bases fitting TRBD2. The CDR3 has 17 residues. CDR1 is WSHSY, CDR2 SAAADI, per germline. Trimming cost V 0 bases and J 4 bases; bases outside gene matches: 5. The CDR3 sequence: CASSESSGLAAYNEQFF. DNA of the CDR3: TGCGCCAGCAGTGAGTCCTCGGGACTAGCGGCATACAATGAGCAGTTCTTC.

The rearrangement joins TRBV5-1 to TRBJ1-4, with 9 bases matching TRBD1. Germline-derived CDR1 and CDR2 are SGHRS and YFSETQ. This CDR3 contains 14 residues. V lost 0 bases to trimming and J lost 8 bases; unmatched junction nucleotides: 2. CDR3 DNA: TGCGCCAGCAGCTTGGGGGGACAGGGAGAAAAACTGTTTTTT. Translated: CASSLGGQGEKLFF.

The gene calls are TRBV4-2 and TRBJ1-5; possible D gene TRBD1, 6 bases. The V and J ends lost 0 bases and 1 base respectively, with 16 bases between them. Per the germline V gene, CDR1 is LGHNA and CDR2 is YNFKEQ. This CDR3 is built from 18 residues. The CDR3 spells CASSQDLAGATSNQPQHF. DNA of the CDR3: TGTGCCAGCAGCCAAGACTTGGCGGGGGCAACGAGCAATCAGCCCCAGCATTTT.